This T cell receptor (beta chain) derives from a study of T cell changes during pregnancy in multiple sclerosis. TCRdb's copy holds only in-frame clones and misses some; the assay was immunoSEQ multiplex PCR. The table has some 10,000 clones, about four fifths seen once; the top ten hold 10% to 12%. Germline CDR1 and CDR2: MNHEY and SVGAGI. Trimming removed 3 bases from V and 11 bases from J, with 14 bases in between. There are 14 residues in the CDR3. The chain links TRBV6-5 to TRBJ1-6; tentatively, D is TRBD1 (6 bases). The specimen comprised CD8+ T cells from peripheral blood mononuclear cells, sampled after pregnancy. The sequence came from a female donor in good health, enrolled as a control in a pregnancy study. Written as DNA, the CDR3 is TGTGCCAGCAGTTATTCCCTGCAGGGGCCACCCCTCCACTTT. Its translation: CASSYSLQGPPLHF.